This T cell receptor (beta chain) was retrieved from a study of T cell responses to AZD1222 COVID-19 vaccine. Whole-study context: Pooled samples include second doses given at about 4 or 12 weeks. Study results and limitations: Breadth and depth of Spike-specific TCRs rose after two AZD1222 doses. Dominant at 160-218 and 743-854, vaccine-associated CD4 TCRs also spanned spike.

Germline V gives CDR1 SGHTA, CDR2 FQGNSA. V lost 6 bases, J lost 2 bases, and 4 bases stayed unmatched. This CDR3 region has 14 residues. To note about this clone: Its antigen is unknown.

Sequencing was performed with immunoSEQ multiplex PCR; in TCRdb, only in-frame clones are kept and a portion is missing. Of about 150,000 clones listed, roughly 92% were seen once; the top ten hold around 1.3%. The specimen comprised peripheral blood, sampled on day 0 of AZD1222 vaccination. The chain has TRBV7-2 and TRBJ2-7, with 10 bases that match TRBD2. This clonotype was sampled from an adult in good health. In DNA, the CDR3 is TGTGCCAGCAGACGGACTAGCGGAACCTACGAGCAGTACTTC. Residues: CASRRTSGTYEQYF.